This T cell receptor (beta chain) was obtained from a study of blood T cells in healthy people across ages. The CDR3 covers 14 residues. Deletions cut 3 bases from V and 2 bases from J, with 11 bases between. Looked up from germline, CDR1 is MNHEY and CDR2 is SMNVEV (reference sequence). A second PCR of about 7 to 11 cycles used a sample-barcoded 5' primer and a J-beta primer mix. TCRdb fed the 5' RACE reads into MiXCR, producing one record per CDR3 protein. This table holds 600,000 to 1,000,000 distinct CDR3 sequences, 25% found once. These data also featured in a second study, about T cells of mothers and their children.

The TCR sequence derives from a boy younger than 18 in good health. Sample: blood. V is TRBV27 and J is TRBJ2-7; TRBD2 is a possible D gene (6 bases). DNA of the CDR3: TGTGCCAGCAGTTTTAGCGGCAGACCCTACGAGCAGTACTTC. The encoded protein is CASSFSGRPYEQYF.